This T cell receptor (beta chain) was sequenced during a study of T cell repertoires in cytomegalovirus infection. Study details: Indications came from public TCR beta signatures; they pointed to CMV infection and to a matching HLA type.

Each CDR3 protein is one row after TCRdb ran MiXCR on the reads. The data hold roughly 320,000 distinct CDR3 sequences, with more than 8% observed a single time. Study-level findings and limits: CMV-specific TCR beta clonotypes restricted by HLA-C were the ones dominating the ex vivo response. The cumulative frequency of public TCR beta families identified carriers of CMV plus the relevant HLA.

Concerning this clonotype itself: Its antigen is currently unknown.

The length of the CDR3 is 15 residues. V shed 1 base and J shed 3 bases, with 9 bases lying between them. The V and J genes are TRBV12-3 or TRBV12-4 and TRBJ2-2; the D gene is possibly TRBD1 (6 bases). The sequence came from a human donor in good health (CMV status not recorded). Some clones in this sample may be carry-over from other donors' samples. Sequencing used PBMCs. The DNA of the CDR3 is TGTGCCAGCAGTTTAGAGGGACATTACACCGGGGAGCTGTTTTTT. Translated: CASSLEGHYTGELFF.